This TCR beta chain was captured in a study of shared clonotypes between healthy human individuals. Study conclusions and caveats: Non-shared clonotypes displayed generation probabilities falling below those of clonotypes present in all four donors. Incomplete sequencing of sorted subsets was indicated by rarefaction despite large depth.

The V and J ends lost 6 bases and 2 bases, in that order; junction bases with no gene match: 3. Per germline, CDR1 MNHNS and CDR2 SASEGT. There are 13 residues in the CDR3. This clone turned up a few times. Antigen: not known. This table comes from immunoSEQ multiplex PCR, and its TCRdb copy is limited to in-frame clones, with some not included. The table lists 550,000 to 700,000 clones, roughly 72% of them singletons. Healthy and HIV-negative, the adult donors had no recent acute infections or vaccinations. The authors divided CD4+ cells into CD45RA+ naive and CD45RA-negative memory subsets. The rearrangement links TRBV6-1 to TRBJ1-1; 7 bases are a match to TRBD1. The receptor was derived from a woman aged 25 to 45 in good health. The sequencing input was memory CD4+ T cells sorted from blood. Subset here: CD45RA-negative fraction. The CDR3 region has the DNA TGTGCCAGCAGAAACAGGGGAAACACTGAAGCTTTCTTT. Encoded protein: CASRNRGNTEAFF.